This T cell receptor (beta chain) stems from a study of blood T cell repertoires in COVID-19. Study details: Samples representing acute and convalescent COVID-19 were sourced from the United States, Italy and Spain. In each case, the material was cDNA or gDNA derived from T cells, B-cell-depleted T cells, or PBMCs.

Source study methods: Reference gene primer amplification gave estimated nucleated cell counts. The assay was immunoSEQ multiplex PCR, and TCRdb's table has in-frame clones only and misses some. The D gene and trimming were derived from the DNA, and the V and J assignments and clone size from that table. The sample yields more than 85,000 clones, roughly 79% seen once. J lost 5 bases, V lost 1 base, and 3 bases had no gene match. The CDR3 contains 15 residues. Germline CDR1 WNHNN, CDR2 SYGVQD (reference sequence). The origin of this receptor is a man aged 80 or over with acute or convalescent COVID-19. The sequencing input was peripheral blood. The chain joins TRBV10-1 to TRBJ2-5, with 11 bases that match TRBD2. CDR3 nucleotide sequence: TGCGCCAGCAGTGAGTGGGTAGCGGGAGGGGAGACCCAGTACTTC. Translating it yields CASSEWVAGGETQYF.